The 21 T cell receptor beta chains in this list originate from one sample, sequenced in a study of blood T cell repertoires in COVID-19 (dated by TCRdb to about 2020). The library relied on the immunoSEQ multiplex PCR assay. TCRdb re-hosts the immuneACCESS table, in-frame sequences only. Its copies lack some clones; in the studies checked, an unresolved V gene accounts for under half of them, and the cause for the rest is not known. For this sample the table gives around 200,000 clones, of which 78% were detected only once. Jointly, the top ten make up around 2.8% of the sample. The specimen was peripheral blood. These receptors were collected from an elderly woman with active or convalescent COVID-19.

The CDR3 sequence is CASSIVGGATEAFF. CDR3 nucleotides: TGTGCCAGTAGTATAGTAGGGGGGGCAACTGAAGCTTTCTTT. The chain combines TRBV19 with TRBJ1-1; tentatively, D is TRBD1 (6 bases). The germline CDR1 and CDR2 sequences are LNHDA and SQIVND (reference sequence). Trimming removed 1 base from V and 5 bases from J, with 11 bases in between. The CDR3 is 14 residues long.

The chain combines TRBV4-2 with TRBJ1-4; 9 nucleotides agree with TRBD1. This CDR3 has 16 residues. V lost 3 bases, J lost 8 bases, and 10 bases stayed unmatched. Germline V gives CDR1 LGHNA, CDR2 YNFKEQ. CDR3 region: CASSHVVRQGGEKLFF. In DNA form, the CDR3 reads TGTGCCAGCAGCCACGTAGTCAGACAGGGGGGAGAAAAACTGTTTTTT.

The V gene is TRBV29-1, the J gene TRBJ1-2; 7 bases match TRBD1. The trim removed 1 base at V and 2 bases at J, leaving 4 bases unmatched. CDR1 is SQVTM and CDR2 is ANQGSEA in the germline V gene. There are 14 residues in the CDR3. CDR3 residues: CSVEGATGNYGYTF. CDR3 nucleotides: TGCAGCGTTGAAGGTGCGACAGGGAACTATGGCTACACCTTC.

The V call is TRBV2, the J call TRBJ2-7; weak D call: TRBD2 (6 bases). With 4 bases removed from V and 6 bases from J, the gap between germline ends came to 10 bases. CDR1 SNHLY and CDR2 FYNNEI come from the germline V gene. The CDR3 has 12 residues. Here the CDR3 reads CASSVSGGEQYF. The CDR3 bases are TGTGCCAGCAGTGTTTCCGGGGGCGAGCAGTACTTC.

The chain recombines TRBV5-1 with TRBJ2-1; 9 bases line up with TRBD1. Trimming at V came to 4 bases and at J to 10 bases, leaving 3 bases not matched to a gene. Germline V gives CDR1 SGHRS, CDR2 YFSETQ. The CDR3 is 12 amino acids. Here the CDR3 reads CASSTGGQEQFF. The DNA of the CDR3 is TGCGCCAGCAGCACAGGGGGCCAAGAGCAGTTCTTC.

The chain couples TRBV27 to TRBJ2-6; a weak D match, TRBD2 (6 bases). Germline assignment: CDR1 MNHEY and CDR2 SMNVEV (reference sequence). The CDR3 totals 16 residues. The ends were cut back, 3 bases at V and 2 bases at J, with 11 bases in the middle. In nucleotides, the CDR3 is TGTGCCAGCAGTTTTGTGGGGGGAGCTGGGGCCAACGTCCTGACTTTC. Its translation is CASSFVGGAGANVLTF. Filled out from reference TRBV27 and TRBJ2-6, the complete variable domain reads EAQVTQNPRYLITVTGKKLTVTCSQNMNHEYMSWYRQDPGLGLRQIYYSMNVEVTDKGDVPEGYKVSRKEKRNFPLILESPSPNQTSLYFCASSFVGGAGANVLTFGAGSRLTVL.

The V gene is TRBV12-3 or TRBV12-4, the J gene TRBJ2-1, with D perhaps TRBD1 (6 bases). Trimming took 6 bases from V and 8 from J, leaving 14 bases between them. This CDR3 has 13 amino acids. The CDR3 loop reads CASRTVGGYEQFF. The CDR3 DNA follows: TGTGCCAGCAGAACGGTAGGGGGTTATGAGCAGTTCTTC.

The rearrangement joins TRBV16 to TRBJ2-5, with 7 bases identical to TRBD1. J gave up 2 bases and V 2 bases, and 2 bases lay outside the gene matches. The CDR3 is 14 amino acids. Per germline, CDR1 KGHSY and CDR2 FQNENV. The CDR3 DNA reads TGTGCCAGCAGCCAACCGGGACAGCAAGAGACCCAGTACTTC. It codes for CASSQPGQQETQYF.

This clone has just a few counts. This sequence joins TRBV28 and TRBJ1-3, with 7 bases aligning to TRBD1. Germline V lookup: CDR1 MDHEN, CDR2 SYDVKM. Unmatched junction bases numbered 3, after V lost 0 bases and J lost 4 bases. The CDR3 contains 15 residues. The CDR3 DNA follows: TGTGCCAGCAGTTTATGGGACAGGCAAGGAAACACCATATATTTT. Translating gives CASSLWDRQGNTIYF.

V and J are TRBV3-1 (or the pseudogene TRBV3-2) and TRBJ2-5; 7 bases are shared with TRBD2. CDR3 length: 18 amino acids. The trim removed 1 base at V and 1 base at J, leaving 12 bases unmatched. Per germline, CDR1 LGHDT and CDR2 YNNKEL (reference sequence). CDR3 region: CASSQVSGGNFAQETQYF. The DNA of the CDR3 is TGTGCCAGCAGCCAAGTCTCGGGGGGTAATTTCGCCCAAGAGACCCAGTACTTC.

The chain uses TRBV2 and TRBJ1-1, with 8 positions matching TRBD1. Looked up from germline, CDR1 is SNHLY and CDR2 is FYNNEI. The CDR3 consists of 11 residues. V was clipped by 1 base and J by 12 bases; unmatched bases: 1. The CDR3 is CASSEDRGTFF. The CDR3 DNA reads as TGTGCCAGCAGTGAAGACAGGGGGACTTTCTTT.

This clone was seen a single time. The chain recombines TRBV28 with TRBJ1-1; D is ambiguous. V lost 2 bases and J 5 bases, leaving 9 bases between the germline ends. The CDR3 length is 13 residues. Germline values: CDR1 MDHEN, CDR2 SYDVKM. The CDR3 sequence is CASSLLSGTEAFF. CDR3 bases: TGTGCCAGCAGTTTACTATCCGGGACTGAAGCTTTCTTT.

The V call is TRBV9, the J call TRBJ2-6, with TRBD1 as a possible D gene (5 bases). Between the trimmed V and J ends, which lost 6 bases and 4 bases, there was a span of 23 bases. The CDR3 consists of 18 residues. Looked up from germline, CDR1 is SGDLS and CDR2 is YYNGEE. The CDR3 coding sequence is TGTGCCAGCACCCATCCCAGGGAAGGATCGTCCGGGGCCAACGTCCTGACTTTC. Translating gives CASTHPREGSSGANVLTF.

The chain employs TRBV27 and TRBJ1-5; D remains unclear. The CDR3 consists of 13 residues. Trimming cost V 6 bases and J 0 bases, with 6 bases left between them. CDR1 and CDR2 from the germline V gene are MNHEY and SMNVEV (reference sequence). The CDR3 region has the DNA TGTGCCAGCAGCCGTTCTAGCAATCAGCCCCAGCATTTT. Protein: CASSRSSNQPQHF.

The chain recombines TRBV5-4 with TRBJ1-2; no clear D gene. Germline CDR1 reads SGHNT; CDR2 reads YYREEE (reference sequence). The CDR3 length is 15 residues. The ends were cut back, 5 bases at V and 0 bases at J, with 14 bases in the middle. The CDR3 DNA reads TGTGCCAGCAGACCGGGAGGATCTACTAACTATGGCTACACCTTC. It yields the protein CASRPGGSTNYGYTF.

The V gene is TRBV5-4, the J gene TRBJ1-2; D may be TRBD1 (6 bases). The CDR3 runs to 13 residues. The germline V gene encodes CDR1 SGHNT and CDR2 YYREEE (reference sequence). V lost 4 bases and J lost 8, with 15 bases in between. The CDR3 sequence: CASSPTGLWGYTF. CDR3 DNA sequence: TGTGCCAGCAGCCCGACAGGCTTGTGGGGCTACACCTTC.

CDR3 in amino acids: CASSVGGGATEAFF. The DNA of the CDR3 is TGTGCCAGCAGCGTAGGAGGTGGGGCCACTGAAGCTTTCTTT. The chain recombines TRBV9 with TRBJ1-1, with D perhaps TRBD1 (5 bases). Trimming shortened V by 0 bases and J by 4 bases, and 10 bases separated the two germline ends. CDR3 size: 14 residues. CDR1 is SGDLS, CDR2 YYNGEE, per germline.

This clone has more than one count but fewer than ten. The genes are TRBV5-5 and TRBJ1-5, with TRBD1 identical over 8 bases. The germline V gene has CDR1 SGHKS and CDR2 YYEKEE (reference sequence). J gave up 6 bases and V 4 bases, and 9 bases lay outside the gene matches. The CDR3 runs 15 residues. CDR3 sequence: CASSLLDRGPQPQHF. The CDR3 bases are TGTGCCAGCAGCCTGCTCGACAGGGGACCTCAGCCCCAGCATTTT.

V gene TRBV6-5 combines with J gene TRBJ1-1; D is possibly TRBD1 (6 bases). This CDR3 region has 15 residues. Trimming pared 4 bases from V and 6 bases from J, leaving 18 bases between. Germline V gene data show CDR1 as MNHEY and CDR2 as SVGAGI. CDR3 bases: TGTGCCAGCAGTTCCCGGGACAATCTCCGGGCTGAAGCTTTCTTT. It encodes CASSSRDNLRAEAFF.

V usage is TRBV7-2 and J usage is TRBJ1-6, with D possibly being TRBD1 (6 bases). V lost 0 bases and J lost 9, with 15 bases in between. The CDR3 covers 16 residues. From germline, CDR1 is SGHTA and CDR2 FQGNSA. CDR3 DNA sequence: TGTGCCAGCAGCTTAGCCGGGGGGCGGCGGTTTTCACCCCTCCACTTT. Translation gives CASSLAGGRRFSPLHF.

The rearrangement links TRBV7-9 to TRBJ1-2; D perhaps matches TRBD1 (5 bases). The CDR3 runs 12 residues. Trimming left V 1 base short and J 5 bases short, with 5 bases between. CDR1 and CDR2 from the germline V gene are SEHNR and FQNEAQ (reference sequence). The CDR3 is CASSLGQYGYTF. In nucleotides, the CDR3 is TGTGCCAGCAGCTTAGGACAGTATGGCTACACCTTC.